The next 2 T cell receptor beta chains were all read from a single sample in a study of blood T cell repertoires in COVID-19. The protocol was immunoSEQ multiplex PCR, while the TCRdb copy is restricted to in-frame clones and leaves out a portion. This sample has approximately 340,000 clones, with roughly 87% found just once. The sequenced material came from peripheral blood. These receptors were collected from a man aged 25 to 40 with COVID-19, enrolled during active disease.

The chain links TRBV18 to TRBJ1-5; 12 bases match TRBD1. The germline V gene encodes CDR1 KGHSH and CDR2 LQKENI. The CDR3 totals 18 residues. Trimming cost V 2 bases and J 7 bases; bases outside gene matches: 12. This CDR3 is CASSPFDAGTGGGQPQHF. CDR3 nucleotide sequence: TGTGCCAGCTCACCATTCGACGCCGGGACAGGGGGCGGGCAGCCCCAGCATTTT.

The chain uses TRBV27 and TRBJ2-7, with D possibly TRBD2 on 6 matching bases. V was trimmed by 7 bases and J by 3 bases, leaving 19 bases between them. Germline CDR1 is MNHEY and CDR2 is SMNVEV (reference sequence). The CDR3 runs to 15 residues. The CDR3 nucleotides are TGTGCCAGCACCAAGTTCGGAGGGGAGGACTACGAGCAGTACTTC. It codes for CASTKFGGEDYEQYF.